The T cell receptor beta chain under discussion was sequenced for a study of T cell changes during pregnancy in multiple sclerosis. Sequenced by immunoSEQ multiplex PCR; TCRdb stores in-frame clones only, minus some. The repertoire holds 40,000 to 60,000 clones, around 92% seen once, with less than 0.8% in the top ten. The sequence was obtained from a female donor with multiple sclerosis, enrolled in a pregnancy study. Here the sequenced sample was CD4+ T cells from peripheral blood mononuclear cells, taken in the third trimester of pregnancy.

CDR3 protein: CASSVAAQNYGYTF. The CDR3, as DNA: TGTGCCAGCAGCGTAGCTGCTCAGAACTATGGCTACACCTTC. The V call is TRBV9, the J call TRBJ1-2; D gene unclear. Germline CDR1 reads SGDLS; CDR2 reads YYNGEE. Trimming took 0 bases from V and 2 from J, leaving 8 bases between them. The CDR3 loop spans 14 amino acids.